Reported below is one TCR beta chain. The antigen remains unidentified. Assay: immunoSEQ multiplex PCR; the TCRdb copy retains only in-frame clones and omits some. The data show about 33,000 clones, about 90% seen once. The germline gives CDR1 SGDLS, CDR2 YYNGEE. V was pared by 4 bases and J by 2 bases, with 12 bases between. The CDR3 spans 15 residues. The sample comes from a study of T cells in localized non-small cell lung cancer. Whole-study findings and limits: Out of the top 100 tumor clones, a median about 50 were seen in adjacent lung. Clonality peaked in uninvolved adjacent lung rather than tumor. Greater T cell density in blood accompanied longer overall survival. Because only a single region of the tumor was sequenced, heterogeneity remains possible.

Material: peripheral blood, obtained before any cancer treatment. This sequence was found in a man aged 40 to 70 with stage I lung adenocarcinoma. The chain joins TRBV9 to TRBJ2-2, with D possibly being TRBD1 or TRBD2 (5 bases each). The CDR3 DNA follows: TGTGCCAGCAGCTGGGGGACGGAAAACACCGGGGAGCTGTTTTTT. Its protein is CASSWGTENTGELFF.